This is a list of T cell receptor beta chains from one sample in a study of blood T cell repertoires in COVID-19. Profiled with immunoSEQ multiplex PCR; TCRdb holds only in-frame clones, not every one. The data contain about 74,000 clones, about four fifths of them seen just once; the ten biggest clones take up less than 20%. The specimen was peripheral blood. The receptor source for this set is a human donor in a cohort sampled during active COVID-19. Both conserved end residues are part of each CDR3. The D gene is left open where the match is weak. Size is omitted from some rows. Given values are once, few, many or a class for expanded clones.

V: TRBV2
size: .
D: TRBD2
J: TRBJ2-7
CDR3: CASRVGSGGSYEQYF
DNA: TGTGCCAGCAGGGTTGGGAGCGGGGGCTCCTACGAGCAGTACTTC

V: TRBV30
size: .
D: TRBD1
J: TRBJ2-7
CDR3: CASRTGGHEQYF
DNA: TGTGCCTCCAGGACAGGAGGACACGAGCAGTACTTC

V: TRBV24-1
size: .
D: .
J: TRBJ1-5
CDR3: CATSDTTAPNQPQHF
DNA: TGTGCCACCAGTGATACGACAGCCCCCAATCAGCCCCAGCATTTT

V: TRBV25-1
size: .
D: .
J: TRBJ1-3
CDR3: CASSAAGSGNTIYF
DNA: TGTGCCAGCAGTGCGGCGGGCTCTGGAAACACCATATATTTT

V: TRBV3-1/TRBV3-2
size: .
D: TRBD1
J: TRBJ1-1
CDR3: CASSLTGLGAFF
DNA: TGTGCCAGCAGTCTGACAGGGTTAGGAGCTTTCTTT

V: TRBV5-4
size: once
D: TRBD1
J: TRBJ1-1
CDR3: CASSLDRGRWTEAFF
DNA: TGTGCCAGCAGCTTGGACAGGGGCCGGTGGACTGAAGCTTTCTTT

V: TRBV27
size: .
D: .
J: TRBJ2-3
CDR3: CASSPSTDTQYF
DNA: TGTGCCAGCAGTCCAAGCACAGATACGCAGTATTTT

V: TRBV5-1
size: .
D: .
J: TRBJ1-1
CDR3: CASSRTPQGTNTEAFF
DNA: TGCGCCAGCAGCCGTACCCCCCAGGGAACCAACACTGAAGCTTTCTTT

V: TRBV28
size: .
D: TRBD2
J: TRBJ2-7
CDR3: CASSLPPRTSGTSYEQYF
DNA: TGTGCCAGCAGTCTCCCGCCCCGGACTAGCGGGACATCCTACGAGCAGTACTTC

V: TRBV18
size: .
D: TRBD1
J: TRBJ1-2
CDR3: CASSSTGGDYGYTF
DNA: TGTGCCAGCTCATCGACAGGGGGCGACTATGGCTACACCTTC